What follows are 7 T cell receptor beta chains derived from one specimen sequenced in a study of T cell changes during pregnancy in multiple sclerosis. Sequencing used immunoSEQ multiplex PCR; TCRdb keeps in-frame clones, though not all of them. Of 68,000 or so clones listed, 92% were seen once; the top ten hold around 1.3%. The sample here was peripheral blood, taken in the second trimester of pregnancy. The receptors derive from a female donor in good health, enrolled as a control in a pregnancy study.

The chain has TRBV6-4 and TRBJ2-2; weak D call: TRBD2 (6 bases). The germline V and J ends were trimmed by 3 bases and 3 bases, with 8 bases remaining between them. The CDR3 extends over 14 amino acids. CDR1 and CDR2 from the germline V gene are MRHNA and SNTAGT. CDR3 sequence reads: CASSETGDTGELFF. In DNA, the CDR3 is TGTGCCAGCAGTGAGACGGGGGACACCGGGGAGCTGTTTTTT.

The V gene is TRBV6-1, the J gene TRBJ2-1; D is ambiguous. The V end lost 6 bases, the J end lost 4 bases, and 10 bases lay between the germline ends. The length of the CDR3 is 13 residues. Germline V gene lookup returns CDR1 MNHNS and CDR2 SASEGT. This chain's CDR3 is CASSLSRYNEQFF. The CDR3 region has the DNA TGTGCCAGCAGCCTCTCTCGGTACAATGAGCAGTTCTTC.

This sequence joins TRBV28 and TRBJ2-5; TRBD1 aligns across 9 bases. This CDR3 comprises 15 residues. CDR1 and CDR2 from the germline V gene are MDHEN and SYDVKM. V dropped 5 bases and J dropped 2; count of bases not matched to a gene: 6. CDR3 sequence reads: CASSPLGTGQETQYF. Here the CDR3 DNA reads TGTGCCAGCAGTCCCTTGGGGACAGGGCAAGAGACCCAGTACTTC.

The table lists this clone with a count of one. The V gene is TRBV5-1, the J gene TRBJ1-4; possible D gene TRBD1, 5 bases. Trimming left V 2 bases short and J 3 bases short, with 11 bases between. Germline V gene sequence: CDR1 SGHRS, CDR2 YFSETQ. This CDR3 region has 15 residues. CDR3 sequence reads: CASSLTGFANEKLFF. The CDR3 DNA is TGCGCCAGCAGCTTAACAGGCTTTGCTAATGAAAAACTGTTTTTT.

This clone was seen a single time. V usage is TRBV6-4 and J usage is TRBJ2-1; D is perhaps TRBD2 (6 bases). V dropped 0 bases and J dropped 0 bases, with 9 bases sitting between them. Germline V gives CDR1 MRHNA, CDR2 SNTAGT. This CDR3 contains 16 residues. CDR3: CASSDSRLGSYNEQFF. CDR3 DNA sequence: TGTGCCAGCAGTGACTCTCGACTAGGCTCCTACAATGAGCAGTTCTTC.

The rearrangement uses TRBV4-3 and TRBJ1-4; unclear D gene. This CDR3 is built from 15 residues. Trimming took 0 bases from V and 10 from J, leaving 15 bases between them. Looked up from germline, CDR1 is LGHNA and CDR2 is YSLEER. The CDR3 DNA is TGCGCCAGCAGCCAAGATGGCGGCAGAGTTGGAAAACTGTTTTTT. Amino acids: CASSQDGGRVGKLFF.

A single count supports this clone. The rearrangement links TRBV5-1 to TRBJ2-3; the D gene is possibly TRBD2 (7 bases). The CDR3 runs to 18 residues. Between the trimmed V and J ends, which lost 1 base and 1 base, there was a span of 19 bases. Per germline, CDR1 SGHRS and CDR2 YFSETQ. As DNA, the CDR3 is TGCGCCAGCAGCTTGAGGTCCCCGGGGGGCGGTGGCACAGATACGCAGTATTTT. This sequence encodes CASSLRSPGGGGTDTQYF.